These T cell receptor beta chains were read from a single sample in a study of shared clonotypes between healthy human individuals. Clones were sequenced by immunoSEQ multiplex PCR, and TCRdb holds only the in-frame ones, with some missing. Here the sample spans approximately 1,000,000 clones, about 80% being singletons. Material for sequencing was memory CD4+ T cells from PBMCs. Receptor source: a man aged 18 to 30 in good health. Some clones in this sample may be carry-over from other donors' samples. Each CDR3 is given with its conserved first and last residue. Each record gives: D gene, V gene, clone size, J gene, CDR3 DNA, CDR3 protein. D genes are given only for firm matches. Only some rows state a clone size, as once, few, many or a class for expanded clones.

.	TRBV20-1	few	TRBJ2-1	TGCAGTGCTAGTTCGTTGGATGAGCAGTTCTTC	CSASSLDEQFF
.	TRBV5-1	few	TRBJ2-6	TGCGCCAGCAGCTTGGCCCCCAGCACTGGGGCCAACGTCCTGACTTTC	CASSLAPSTGANVLTF
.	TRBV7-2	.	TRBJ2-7	TGTGCCAGCAGCTTAGGTTTGGCAGAGGGTGGCTACGAGCAGTACTTC	CASSLGLAEGGYEQYF
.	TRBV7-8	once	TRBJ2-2	TGTGCCAGCAGCACCTTCAGGGACGTTCCCGGGGAGCTGTTTTTT	CASSTFRDVPGELFF
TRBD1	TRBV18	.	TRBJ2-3	TGTGCCAGCTCACTTGTCCGGACAGGCCCAGGTACGCAGTATTTT	CASSLVRTGPGTQYF
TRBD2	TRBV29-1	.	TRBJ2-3	TGCAGCGGGGGGGGACTAGCGGGAAGGCGCACAGATACGCAGTATTTT	CSGGGLAGRRTDTQYF
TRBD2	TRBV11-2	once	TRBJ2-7	TGTGCCAGCAGCCGCACTAGCGGGAGGTTGGGGGAGCAGTACTTC	CASSRTSGRLGEQYF
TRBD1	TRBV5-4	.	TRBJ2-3	TGTGCCAGCAGCACACCCCCAGGGGGTAGTATGGATACGCAGTATTTT	CASSTPPGGSMDTQYF
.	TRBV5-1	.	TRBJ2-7	TGCGCCAGCAGCTTGGGCTGGGCAGACTCCTACGAGCAGTACTTC	CASSLGWADSYEQYF
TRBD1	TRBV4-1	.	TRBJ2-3	TGCGCCAGCAGCCAAGATCAGGGGGTCACGCAGTATTTT	CASSQDQGVTQYF
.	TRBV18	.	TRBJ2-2	TGTGCCAGCTCACCACAATGGAATATAGGAAGGACCGGGGAGCTGTTTTTT	CASSPQWNIGRTGELFF
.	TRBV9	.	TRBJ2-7	TGTGCCAGCAGCGTAGGGGGTCGGGACTCCTACGAGCAGTACTTC	CASSVGGRDSYEQYF
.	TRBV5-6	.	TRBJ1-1	TGTGCCAGCAGCTTGGGAGGCGGTTCTCTCACTGAAGCTTTCTTT	CASSLGGGSLTEAFF
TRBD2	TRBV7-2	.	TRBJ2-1	TGTGCCAGCACCCTCAGCGGGAGGGCTAATACTGAGCAGTTCTTC	CASTLSGRANTEQFF
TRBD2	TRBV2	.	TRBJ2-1	TGTGCCAGCAGCTATATAGCGGGAGAATACGGGGAGCAGTTCTTC	CASSYIAGEYGEQFF
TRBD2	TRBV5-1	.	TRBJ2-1	TGCGCCAGCAGTTCACTAGCGGGTATCCACAATGAGCAGTTCTTC	CASSSLAGIHNEQFF
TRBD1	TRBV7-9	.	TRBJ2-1	TGTGCCAGCAGCCTCTGGACAGGGGAGGATGAGCAGTTCTTC	CASSLWTGEDEQFF
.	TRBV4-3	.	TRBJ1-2	TGCGCCAGCAGCCAAGATATACTCGGGGGCTACACCTTC	CASSQDILGGYTF
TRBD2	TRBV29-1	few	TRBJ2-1	TGCAGCGTTGATGGACTAGCGGGAGGGTTTGAGCAGTTCTTC	CSVDGLAGGFEQFF
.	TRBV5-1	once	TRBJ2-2	TGCGCCAGCAGCTTGTTCGGGGAGGCCGGGGAGCTGTTTTTT	CASSLFGEAGELFF
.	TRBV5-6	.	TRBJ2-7	TGTGCCAGCAGCTTTGACAGTCGCTACGAGCAGTACTTC	CASSFDSRYEQYF
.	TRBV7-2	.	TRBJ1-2	TGTGCCAGCAGCCTCAACAGGGAGAGGCCGGGCTACACCTTC	CASSLNRERPGYTF
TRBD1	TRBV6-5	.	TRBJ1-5	TGTGCCAGCAGGGGGACAGGGATCAATCAGCCCCAGCATTTT	CASRGTGINQPQHF
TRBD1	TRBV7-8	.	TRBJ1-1	TGTGCCAGCAGCTCAAGACAGGGGGGAACTGAAGCTTTCTTT	CASSSRQGGTEAFF
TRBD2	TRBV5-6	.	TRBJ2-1	TGTGCCAGCAGATGGGAGGGCGGGAGTCTCAATGAGCAGTTCTTC	CASRWEGGSLNEQFF
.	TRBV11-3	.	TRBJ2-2	TGTGCCAGCAGCTTTGAGACCGGGGAGCTGTTTTTT	CASSFETGELFF
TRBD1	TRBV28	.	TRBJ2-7	TGTGCCAGCAGTGCCTCCGGGACAGGGGCGAACGAGCAGTACTTC	CASSASGTGANEQYF
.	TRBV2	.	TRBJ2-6	TGTGCCAGCAGTGCCATTTACCCGACCGGGGCGCTTGGCCTGACTTTC	CASSAIYPTGALGLTF
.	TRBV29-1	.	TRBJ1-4	TGCAGCGTTCGTCGGGGGGCGGCAACTAATGAAAAACTGTTTTTT	CSVRRGAATNEKLFF
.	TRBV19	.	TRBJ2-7	TGTGCCAGTACTAATAGTGCCGGGGTGGGGAACGAGCAGTACTTC	CASTNSAGVGNEQYF
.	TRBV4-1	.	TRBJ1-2	TGCGCCAGCAGCCAAGGGGCAGGGCATCGAGTTGGCTACACCTTC	CASSQGAGHRVGYTF
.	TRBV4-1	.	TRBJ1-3	TGCGCCAGCAGCCCTCAGGCTCACTCTGGAAACACCATATATTTT	CASSPQAHSGNTIYF
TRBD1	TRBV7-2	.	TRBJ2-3	TGTGCCAGCAGCTTAGGCCAGGGGGGCACAGATACGCAGTATTTT	CASSLGQGGTDTQYF
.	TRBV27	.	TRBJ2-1	TGTGCCAGCAGTTTTAGGAGGTCGAACAATGAGCAGTTCTTC	CASSFRRSNNEQFF
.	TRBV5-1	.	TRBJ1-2	TGCGCCAGCAGCGAAATACCCACTAACTATGGCTACACCTTC	CASSEIPTNYGYTF
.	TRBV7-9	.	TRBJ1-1	TGTGCCAGCAGCTTATCGGGTGCAGGGTACACTGAAGCTTTCTTT	CASSLSGAGYTEAFF
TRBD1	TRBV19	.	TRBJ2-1	TGTGCCAGTAGTCACGGGACAGGGGGAAATGAGCAGTTCTTC	CASSHGTGGNEQFF
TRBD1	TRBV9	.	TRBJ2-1	TGTGCCAGCAGCGCCTCCGGGACAGGATACTCAAATGAGCAGTTCTTC	CASSASGTGYSNEQFF
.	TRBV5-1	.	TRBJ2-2	TGCGCCAGCAGAGGCAGCTCCGATGCCGGGGAGCTGTTTTTT	CASRGSSDAGELFF
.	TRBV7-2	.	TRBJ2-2	TGTGCCAGCAGCTTAGTAGAGGGTAGACTGTTTTTT	CASSLVEGRLFF
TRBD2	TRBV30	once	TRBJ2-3	TGTGCCTGGACCCGACTAGCAAAAGCAGATACGCAGTATTTT	CAWTRLAKADTQYF
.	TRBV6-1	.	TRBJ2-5	TGTGCCAGCAGTGCTGCCTTGGGATTTACGGAGACCCAGTACTTC	CASSAALGFTETQYF
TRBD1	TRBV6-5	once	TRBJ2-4	TGTGCCAGCAGTTACTCGAGGGGACAGGGTAGTCTTCAGTACTTC	CASSYSRGQGSLQYF
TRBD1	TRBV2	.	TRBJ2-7	TGTGCCAGCAGTGATAGAGGGGGCTATAATGAGCAGTACTTC	CASSDRGGYNEQYF
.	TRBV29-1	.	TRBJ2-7	TGCAGCGTCCACTCACGAAACTCCTACGAGCAGTACTTC	CSVHSRNSYEQYF
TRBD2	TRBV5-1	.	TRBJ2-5	TGCGCCAGCAAAAGGGGACTAGCGGGATCACAAGAGACCCAGTACTTC	CASKRGLAGSQETQYF
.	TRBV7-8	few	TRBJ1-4	TGTGCCAGCAGCTTAGGGAGGGGGAATGAAAAACTGTTTTTT	CASSLGRGNEKLFF
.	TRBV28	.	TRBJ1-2	TGTGCCAGCAGTTTATCGGCAGGGACTTATGGCTACACCTTC	CASSLSAGTYGYTF
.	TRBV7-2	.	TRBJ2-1	TGTGCCAGCAGCTCTGACAGTAGTCCCTACAATGAGCAGTTCTTC	CASSSDSSPYNEQFF
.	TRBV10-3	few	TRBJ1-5	TGTGCCATCAGTGAGTCGACCCGGGCTCAGCCCCAGCATTTT	CAISESTRAQPQHF
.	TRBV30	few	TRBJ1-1	TGTGCCTGGAGTGTACAGGGACAGAACACTGAAGCTTTCTTT	CAWSVQGQNTEAFF
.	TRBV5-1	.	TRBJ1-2	TGCGCCAGCAGCTCCTCGAGCCTCAGGGTTAACTATGGCTACACCTTC	CASSSSSLRVNYGYTF
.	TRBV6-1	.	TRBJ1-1	TGTGCCAGCAGTGTTCGGATGGAGGCTGAAGCTTTCTTT	CASSVRMEAEAFF
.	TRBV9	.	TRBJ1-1	TGTGCCAGCAGCTCACAAACGGTGGGGGCTGAAGCTTTCTTT	CASSSQTVGAEAFF
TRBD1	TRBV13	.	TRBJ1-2	TGTGCCAGCAGCGGCAGACAGGGGCTTAACTATGGCTACACCTTC	CASSGRQGLNYGYTF
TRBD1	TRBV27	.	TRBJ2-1	TGTGCCAGCAGTTTATGGGACAGGGGGCTTCCGCCCTCCTACAATGAGCAGTTCTTC	CASSLWDRGLPPSYNEQFF
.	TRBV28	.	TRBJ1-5	TGTGCCAGTACCCAGGGTCAGCCCCAGCATTTT	CASTQGQPQHF